This T cell receptor (beta chain) was captured by sequencing in a study of regulatory T cells in long-lasting Graves disease (dated by TCRdb to the early 2020s). Concerning the study at large: Newly diagnosed Graves' disease patients had taken antithyroid drugs for less than 3 months. Peripheral blood TCR sequencing and RNA sequencing compared persistent Graves' disease patients with newly diagnosed Graves' disease patients. TCR sequencing covered some 13 persistent and around 20 newly diagnosed Graves' disease patients, 33 samples in total. The study was conducted in China and was registered as a clinical trial. On the study overall, not on this receptor specifically: Sequencing and analysis were restricted to the TCR beta chain. Compared with newly diagnosed patients, persistent Graves' disease patients had lower TCR Shannon entropy and fewer highly expanded clones, which suggests clonal expansion. Persistent patients shared more public clonotypes among themselves (2,741) than newly diagnosed patients did (about 970). As a limitation, the authors acknowledged that the small sample size may reduce accuracy. TRBV28, TRBJ1-2 and TRBJ2-5 were preferentially used in persistent disease, while TRBV20-1 and TRBJ2-1 were favored in newly diagnosed disease. Peripheral blood alone was examined, since thyroid tissue, which constituted the primary lesion, could not be accessed.

Spanning cysteine to phenylalanine, the CDR3 consists of 14 amino acids. Just the 42-base CDR3 DNA is kept, in frame starting at base 1. After removal of 6 bases from V and 5 bases from J, the junction retains 8 bases not matched to a gene. From a lookup of the germline V gene (reference sequence), CDR1 and CDR2 are SGHAT and FQDESV. The sample's time point, from its label and the paper: newly diagnosed GD, antithyroid drugs for less than 3 months. For both TCR sequencing and RNA sequencing, RNA was extracted from PBMCs using TRIzol. Graves' disease was diagnosed according to American Thyroid Association guidelines. The patients came from an endocrinology department in Xi'an, China. Each patient gave approximately 10 milliliters of peripheral blood, collected in an EDTA anticoagulant tube. Ficoll Paque Plus density gradient separation was used to isolate PBMCs, and no further T cell sorting was done. An Agilent 2100 Bioanalyzer and agarose gel were used to check RNA quality, while a NanoDrop 2000 measured RNA concentration.

Regarding this clonotype: Its antigen remains unidentified. Base qualities are not recorded, but no much larger clone differs from it by a single base.

Preparation of the library involved multiplex PCR. The sequencer listed for this sample is Illumina HiSeq 4000. CDR3 regions were amplified by Arm-PCR with iRepertoire HTBI primers to construct TCR beta libraries. PCR products were gel purified before sequencing. The authors' pipeline ran thus. Across samples, 60 to 75 TRBV and 15 or so TRBJ segments were identified and used for gene usage analysis of CDR3 amino acid clonotypes. Filtered high-quality paired reads were merged into contigs using COPE and FqMerger. BLAST was used to align contigs to IMGT TRBV, TRBD and TRBJ reference genes, and CDR3 was defined according to IMGT. Any clonotype with a frequency above 0.1% was counted as a highly expanded clone. Shannon entropy served as the measure of repertoire diversity, while the Gini coefficient captured V-J evenness. Clonotypes shared by more than one individual were considered public. Using fastp trimming at Q25 and MiXCR clonotype assembly, TCRdb reanalyzed the public sequencing data and kept in-frame beta chains. Each CDR3 protein gets just one entry, which takes the most common genes and DNA from the rows behind it. TCRdb assigned the V and J calls; the authors' analysis was not used. This sample gives approximately 300,000 distinct CDR3 sequences in total; over 15% of them show up just once. Approximately 35% of the sample belongs to the ten largest clones.

Sequenced here: peripheral blood mononuclear cells (PBMCs), sampled at new diagnosis, from a patient treated with antithyroid drugs. The sequence joins TRBV11-1 to TRBJ2-7; 9 bases in the middle match TRBD1. The TCR sequence derives from a female donor with Graves disease. The CDR3 in this case is CASRQTGGYDEQYF. The nucleotide sequence is TGTGCCAGCAGACAGACAGGGGGATACGACGAGCAGTACTTC.